These 19 T cell receptor beta chains originate from one sample sequenced in a study of graft-versus-host responses after intestinal transplantation (dated by TCRdb to about 2021). Library preparation used the immunoSEQ multiplex PCR assay. This is the immuneACCESS table as TCRdb keeps it, with only in-frame sequences that have V and J called. A part of the clones is gone; compared with another copy, unresolved V genes explain less than half, and the rest is unexplained. Counted in this sample were fewer than 15,000 clones; around four fifths of them appeared once. The ten largest clones represent around half of the sample. The sample consisted of PBMCs, taken approximately 120 days after transplant. The receptors originated from a human patient who received an intestinal transplant, so some T cells may come from the graft donor.

The CDR3 spells CASSNLGGTDTQYF. CDR3 in DNA: TGTGCCAGCAGTAACCTAGGGGGGACAGATACGCAGTATTTT. The chain combines TRBV27 with TRBJ2-3, with D perhaps being TRBD1 or TRBD2 (6 bases each). From germline, CDR1 is MNHEY and CDR2 SMNVEV (reference sequence). The V end lost 5 bases, the J end lost 3 bases, and 12 bases lay between the germline ends. This CDR3 comprises 14 residues.

The table lists this clone with a count of one. The V call is TRBV27, the J call TRBJ2-2, with 7 bases identical to TRBD2. CDR3 size: 20 residues. V was clipped by 6 bases and J by 2 bases; unmatched bases: 21. Germline assignment: CDR1 MNHEY and CDR2 SMNVEV (reference sequence). CDR3 protein: CASSPEVGSGEQRNTGELFF. The CDR3 nucleotides are TGTGCCAGCAGCCCCGAGGTAGGGAGCGGGGAACAAAGAAACACCGGGGAGCTGTTTTTT.

The rearrangement links TRBV28 to TRBJ2-7, with no clear D. The V gene's germline CDR1 is MDHEN and CDR2 SYDVKM. This CDR3 comprises 14 residues. V gave up 5 bases and J gave up 0 bases, with 11 bases separating them. The CDR3 spells CASSLTGPSYEQYF. DNA for the CDR3: TGTGCCAGCAGTCTCACCGGGCCCTCCTACGAGCAGTACTTC.

The chain recombines TRBV28 with TRBJ2-2; D is unclear. This CDR3 spans 14 amino acids. Germline V gives CDR1 MDHEN, CDR2 SYDVKM. V was shortened by 5 bases and J by 8 bases, with 15 bases between the two germline ends. CDR3 residues: CASSPLTSGGELFF. In nucleotides, the CDR3 is TGTGCCAGCAGTCCACTCACTTCCGGGGGGGAGCTGTTTTTT.

This clone was seen more than once but under ten times. The chain is built from TRBV6-5 and TRBJ1-2, with a possible D match to TRBD1 (6 bases). There are 12 residues in the CDR3. Germline V gives CDR1 MNHEY, CDR2 SVGAGI. Trimming removed 2 bases from V and 8 bases from J, with 9 bases in between. CDR3 in amino acids: CASSYGGGGYTF. The CDR3 DNA sequence: TGTGCCAGCAGTTACGGGGGGGGCGGCTACACCTTC.

This clone was observed a handful of times. The genes are TRBV2 and TRBJ2-3; 10 positions agree with TRBD2. V lost 10 bases, J lost 1 base, and 5 bases stayed unmatched. Germline assignment: CDR1 SNHLY and CDR2 FYNNEI. The CDR3 is 14 residues long. For the CDR3, the DNA is TGTGCCACCGAGCGGGAGGGCGGCACAGATACGCAGTATTTT. Protein sequence: CATEREGGTDTQYF. Full variable domain (rest looked up from reference TRBV2 and TRBJ2-3): EPEVTQTPSHQVTQMGQEVILRCVPISNHLYFYWYRQILGQKVEFLVSFYNNEISEKSEIFDDQFSVERPDGSNFTLKIRSTKLEDSAMYFCATEREGGTDTQYFGPGTRLTVL.

The J gene is TRBJ2-1, the V gene TRBV6-6, with 7 bases fitting TRBD1. Germline V gene sequence: CDR1 MNHNY, CDR2 SVGAGI (reference sequence). CDR3 length: 14 residues. Trimming cost V 7 bases and J 1 base; bases outside gene matches: 4. CDR3: CASNRDSSYNEQFF. CDR3 bases: TGTGCCAGCAACCGGGACAGTTCCTACAATGAGCAGTTCTTC.

This chain uses TRBV10-3 with TRBJ1-3; maybe TRBD1 (6 bases). This CDR3 region has 13 residues. Trimming stripped 11 bases from V and 0 bases from J, with 11 bases between. Germline lookup yields CDR1 ENHRY and CDR2 SYGVKD. The CDR3 loop is CASGGLSGNTIYF. As DNA, the CDR3 is TGTGCCTCTGGGGGGCTCTCTGGAAACACCATATATTTT.

A few counts support this clone. The gene calls are TRBV6-9 and TRBJ2-2, with 13 bases identical to TRBD2. The length of the CDR3 is 16 residues. Trimming took 5 bases from V and 6 from J; bases not matched to a gene: 6. CDR1 and CDR2 from the germline V gene are MNHGY and SVAAGI. The CDR3 coding sequence is TGTGCCAGCAGTGAACTAGCGGGAGGGCCTGCCGGGGAGCTGTTTTTT. Its translation is CASSELAGGPAGELFF.

The J gene is TRBJ2-7, the V gene TRBV30, with D perhaps matching TRBD1 (6 bases). CDR1 and CDR2 (germline): GTSNPN, SVGIG (reference sequence). The CDR3 extends over 14 amino acids. V was cut by 0 bases and J by 5 bases, with 14 bases left in between. CDR3 sequence reads: CAWSVGRGVDEQYF. The CDR3 region has the DNA TGTGCCTGGAGTGTAGGCAGGGGAGTCGACGAGCAGTACTTC.

This sequence joins TRBV5-1 and TRBJ2-7; D not resolved. The CDR3 runs 13 residues. Germline CDR1 reads SGHRS; CDR2 reads YFSETQ. Trimming took 0 bases from V and 5 from J, leaving 9 bases between them. This CDR3 reads CASSLAEEDEQYF. The CDR3 bases are TGCGCCAGCAGCTTGGCCGAGGAAGACGAGCAGTACTTC.

The J gene is TRBJ1-1, the V gene TRBV27; possible D gene TRBD1, 6 bases. Looked up from germline, CDR1 is MNHEY and CDR2 is SMNVEV (reference sequence). V was pared by 3 bases and J by 4 bases, with 12 bases between. CDR3 length: 14 residues. The CDR3 here is CASSLARGGTEAFF. In nucleotides, the CDR3 is TGTGCCAGCAGTTTGGCCAGGGGAGGCACTGAAGCTTTCTTT.

This clone showed up just a few times. This sequence joins TRBV19 and TRBJ2-1; 14 bases agree with TRBD2. J gave up 2 bases and V 5 bases, and 5 bases lay outside the gene matches. This CDR3 contains 17 residues. Germline-derived CDR1 and CDR2 are LNHDA and SQIVND (reference sequence). In DNA form, the CDR3 reads TGTGCCAGTAGTCCCAGACTAGCGGGAGGGCCCTACAATGAGCAGTTCTTC. Its translation is CASSPRLAGGPYNEQFF.

The chain has TRBV23-1 and TRBJ1-1; D unclear. TRBV23-1 is filed as an ORF, its function uncertain. The CDR3 has 12 residues. Trimming shortened V by 3 bases and J by 1 base, and 3 bases separated the two germline ends. CDR3 sequence: CASSHQNTEAFF. The CDR3 DNA reads as TGCGCCAGCAGTCACCAGAACACTGAAGCTTTCTTT.

This chain joins TRBV5-6 and TRBJ2-1, with 14 bases identical to TRBD2. J was trimmed by 9 bases and V by 4 bases; bases with no gene match: 6. Germline V gene lookup returns CDR1 SGHDT and CDR2 YYEEEE. There are 15 residues in the CDR3. CDR3 DNA sequence: TGTGCCAGCAGCCTAAGACTAGCGGGAGGGAGTGAGCAGTTCTTC. This codes for CASSLRLAGGSEQFF.

This chain connects TRBV5-4 to TRBJ2-7; maybe TRBD2 (5 bases). The V gene's germline CDR1 is SGHNT and CDR2 YYREEE (reference sequence). V lost 0 bases and J 1 base, leaving 14 bases between the germline ends. This CDR3 contains 16 residues. This CDR3 reads CASSLAQRTGSYEQYF. In DNA, the CDR3 is TGTGCCAGCAGCTTGGCCCAGCGGACGGGGTCCTACGAGCAGTACTTC. Using reference TRBV5-4 and TRBJ2-7 for the parts outside the CDR3, the full variable domain is ETGVTQSPTHLIKTRGQQVTLRCSSQSGHNTVSWYQQALGQGPQFIFQYYREEENGRGNFPPRFSGLQFPNYSSELNVNALELDDSALYLCASSLAQRTGSYEQYFGPGTRLTVT.

This chain joins TRBV6-6 and TRBJ2-1; 10 positions agree with TRBD2. V was clipped by 5 bases and J by 13 bases; unmatched bases: 5. The CDR3 runs 12 residues. CDR1 and CDR2 (germline): MNHNY, SVGAGI (reference sequence). Here the CDR3 reads CASSLSGRKQFF. DNA for the CDR3: TGTGCCAGCAGTCTTAGCGGGAGGAAACAGTTCTTC.

The V gene is TRBV30, the J gene TRBJ2-7, with 9 bases that match TRBD2. The germline gives CDR1 GTSNPN, CDR2 SVGIG (reference sequence). Trimming at V came to 3 bases and at J to 9 bases, leaving 15 bases not matched to a gene. This CDR3 has 15 residues. In DNA form, the CDR3 reads TGTGCCTGGAGCTCCCTAGGGCTAGCGGGAAGCGGGCAGTACTTC. Amino acid sequence: CAWSSLGLAGSGQYF.

Only one count was recorded for this clone. The chain joins TRBV7-9 to TRBJ2-5; D is ambiguous. This CDR3 comprises 9 residues. Per the germline V gene, CDR1 is SEHNR and CDR2 is FQNEAQ (reference sequence). The CDR3, as DNA: TGTGCGGTCCGGCAGGCCCAGTACTTC. Its protein product is CAVRQAQYF.